These 7 T cell receptor beta chains were all obtained from the same sample, sequenced in a study of cytomegalovirus exposure and HLA in healthy donors. Both 60 Vbeta primers and 13 Jbeta primers went into the PCR. Method: immunoSEQ multiplex PCR; TCRdb's copy keeps in-frame clones and lacks some. The table includes approximately 100,000 clones, approximately 70% detected once. Sequencing was carried out using PBMCs. The source of these receptors is a man aged 50-60 years in good health and CMV-seronegative.

The CDR3 DNA sequence: TGTGCCAGCAGCCAAGATCTAGCAGATACGCAGTATTTT. Its protein is CASSQDLADTQYF. V is TRBV14 and J is TRBJ2-3; D call uncertain. The CDR3 is 13 amino acids. Trimming shortened V by 0 bases and J by 4 bases, and 5 bases separated the two germline ends. Germline values: CDR1 SGHDN, CDR2 FVKESK.

The J gene is TRBJ2-5, the V gene TRBV7-2; the D is unclear. This CDR3 comprises 13 residues. Trimming stripped 2 bases from V and 1 base from J, with 5 bases between. Germline V gene data show CDR1 as SGHTA and CDR2 as FQGNSA. CDR3 amino acids: CASSLSVQETQYF. For the CDR3, the DNA is TGTGCCAGCAGCTTATCGGTCCAAGAGACCCAGTACTTC.

This sequence joins TRBV6-5 and TRBJ1-2, with 9 bases fitting TRBD1. This CDR3 region has 14 residues. J gave up 8 bases and V 6 bases, and 10 bases lay outside the gene matches. Germline V CDR1 and CDR2: MNHEY, SVGAGI. The CDR3 protein is CASSLTTGGSGYTF. DNA of the CDR3: TGTGCCAGCAGCCTAACTACAGGGGGCTCGGGCTACACCTTC.

Comment on this clone: Other nucleotide sequences from this sample produce the same CDR3. The rearrangement uses TRBV30 and TRBJ2-1, with 8 bases aligning to TRBD2. Germline trimming cut 0 bases from V and 2 bases from J; bases unmatched to any gene: 3. In germline, CDR1 is GTSNPN, CDR2 SVGIG (reference sequence). The CDR3 is 15 residues long. The CDR3, as DNA: TGTGCCTGGAGTGTACGAGCGGGGGCCTACAATGAGCAGTTCTTC. This translates into CAWSVRAGAYNEQFF.

This chain links TRBV6-1 with TRBJ2-3; D is ambiguous. Germline CDR1 MNHNS, CDR2 SASEGT. The length of the CDR3 is 14 residues. V shed 7 bases and J shed 1 base, with 12 bases lying between them. DNA for the CDR3: TGTGCCAGCACTCCAGGTTCGGGCACAGATACGCAGTATTTT. Protein sequence: CASTPGSGTDTQYF.

This chain uses TRBV15 with TRBJ2-5; 10 bases match TRBD2. Germline values: CDR1 LNHNV, CDR2 YYDKDF (reference sequence). CDR3 length: 14 residues. Trimming took 6 bases from V and 5 from J; bases not matched to a gene: 6. The DNA for the CDR3 is TGTGCCACCAGGACTAGCGGGTTAAGGGAGACCCAGTACTTC. Amino acids: CATRTSGLRETQYF.

This clone was counted between two and nine times. The J gene is TRBJ1-2, the V gene TRBV5-1, with 9 bases fitting TRBD1. This CDR3 is 13 amino acids long. Trimming took 8 bases from V and 0 from J; bases not matched to a gene: 2. Germline values: CDR1 SGHRS, CDR2 YFSETQ. Written as DNA, the CDR3 is TGCGCCAGTGGACAGGGGACTAACTATGGCTACACCTTC. This codes for CASGQGTNYGYTF.